Below, 28 T cell receptor beta chains from the same sample are listed, as sequenced in a study of T cell repertoires in cytomegalovirus infection. MiXCR, applied by TCRdb to the reads, yields one record per CDR3 protein. This sample has 700,000 to 900,000 distinct CDR3 sequences, with 25% to 30% found just once. For these receptors, no antigen is known. This specimen was cultured CD8+ T cells from PBMCs, taken from culture after CMV antigen stimulation. Receptor source: a human donor in good health (CMV status not recorded). Some clones in this sample may be carry-over from other donors' samples.

This clonotype has just a few counts. The chain has TRBV7-9 and TRBJ1-1, with D perhaps TRBD1 (5 bases). This CDR3 is built from 14 residues. The germline V gene encodes CDR1 SEHNR and CDR2 FQNEAQ (reference sequence). Trimming left V 5 bases short and J 5 bases short, with 15 bases between. This chain's CDR3 is CASSRGGVLTEAFF. The CDR3 nucleotides read TGTGCCAGCAGCCGCGGGGGTGTTTTGACTGAAGCTTTCTTT.

V gene TRBV4-1 combines with J gene TRBJ2-1, with 8 bases aligning to TRBD2. V dropped 2 bases and J dropped 6; count of bases not matched to a gene: 6. Per the germline V gene, CDR1 is MGHRA and CDR2 is YSYEKL. CDR3 length: 15 residues. Written as DNA, the CDR3 is TGCGCCAGCAGCCAATTTAGCGGGGCACTCAATGAGCAGTTCTTC. Its protein is CASSQFSGALNEQFF.

The genes are TRBV24-1 and TRBJ2-4; possibly TRBD1 for D (5 bases). V shed 4 bases and J shed 8 bases, with 14 bases lying between them. This CDR3 has 14 amino acids. The germline gives CDR1 KGHDR, CDR2 SFDVKD. CDR3 coding DNA: TGTGCCACCAGTGACCCCAGGGTAGGGTACATTCAGTACTTC. It specifies CATSDPRVGYIQYF.

The chain couples TRBV6-8 to TRBJ2-5, with D unresolved. CDR1 MNHGY and CDR2 SAAAGT come from the germline V gene. The CDR3 covers 12 residues. V was shortened by 6 bases and J by 8 bases, with 13 bases between the two germline ends. The chain's CDR3 is CASRAARHTQYF. In DNA form, the CDR3 reads TGTGCCAGCAGGGCAGCCAGGCACACCCAGTACTTC.

This clonotype has more than one count but fewer than ten. The chain carries TRBV27 and TRBJ1-2; D is perhaps TRBD1 (5 bases). V lost 3 bases to trimming and J lost 8 bases, with 10 bases between them. Germline assignment: CDR1 MNHEY and CDR2 SMNVEV (reference sequence). The CDR3 loop spans 12 amino acids. CDR3 loop: CASSFGGVGYTF. The CDR3 DNA sequence: TGTGCCAGCAGTTTTGGAGGGGTAGGCTACACCTTC.

This clonotype was observed a few times. The chain couples TRBV2 to TRBJ1-2, with 7 nucleotides matching TRBD1. Germline V gene lookup returns CDR1 SNHLY and CDR2 FYNNEI. Losses at the gene ends were 7 bases for V and 8 bases for J; bases not matched to a gene: 7. CDR3 size: 12 residues. In DNA, the CDR3 is TGTGCCAGCATCAAACAGGGGTTCGGCTACACCTTC. It codes for CASIKQGFGYTF.

Only a few counts were recorded for this clonotype. V gene TRBV27 combines with J gene TRBJ2-1; 7 bases agree with TRBD1. This CDR3 is 14 amino acids long. CDR1 and CDR2 (germline): MNHEY, SMNVEV (reference sequence). V gave up 2 bases and J gave up 9 bases; unmatched junction bases: 7. In DNA, the CDR3 is TGTGCCAGCAGTTTACACAGGGGCCAAAGTGAGCAGTTCTTC. It translates to CASSLHRGQSEQFF.

There are a few counts of this clonotype. V is TRBV25-1 and J is TRBJ2-3; D gene ambiguous. The CDR3 totals 14 residues. Per the germline V gene, CDR1 is MGHDK and CDR2 is SYGVNS. Trimming left V 2 bases short and J 2 bases short, with 8 bases between. The CDR3 loop reads CASSERRFTDTQYF. In DNA, the CDR3 is TGTGCCAGCAGTGAACGTAGATTCACAGATACGCAGTATTTT.

The chain joins TRBV7-2 to TRBJ1-1, with 8 bases fitting TRBD1. The CDR3 runs to 15 residues. Trimming cost V 4 bases and J 6 bases; bases outside gene matches: 10. CDR1 is SGHTA, CDR2 FQGNSA, per germline. CDR3 sequence: CASSYTRGRIPEAFF. CDR3 in DNA: TGTGCCAGCAGCTACACCAGGGGGCGCATCCCTGAAGCTTTCTTT.

The chain couples TRBV7-9 to TRBJ2-1, with D possibly called TRBD1 or TRBD2 (6 bases each). Per germline, CDR1 SEHNR and CDR2 FQNEAQ (reference sequence). The V gene lost 7 bases and the J gene lost 2 bases, with 15 bases spanning the gap. The CDR3 covers 15 residues. CDR3 in amino acids: CASTLGGPPYNEQFF. CDR3 coding DNA: TGTGCCAGCACCCTAGGGGGGCCCCCCTACAATGAGCAGTTCTTC.

This clonotype was seen only a few times. This chain uses TRBV6-8 with TRBJ1-6; perhaps TRBD1 as D (5 bases). The V and J ends lost 6 bases and 7 bases respectively, with 13 bases between them. The CDR3 totals 14 residues. Germline CDR1 MNHGY, CDR2 SAAAGT. DNA for the CDR3: TGTGCCAGCAGCCCGGTGGGGGTCAATTCACCCCTCCACTTT. It codes for CASSPVGVNSPLHF.

This rearrangement joins TRBV20-1 to TRBJ2-1, with 7 bases lining up with TRBD1. The CDR3 has 14 amino acids. J lost 13 bases, V lost 6 bases, and 18 bases had no gene match. Germline loops: CDR1 DFQATT, CDR2 SNEGSKA (reference sequence). CDR3 nucleotide sequence: TGCAGTGCAACCGGACAGGAGAACTACAAGGACCAGTTCTTC. Its translation: CSATGQENYKDQFF.

This clonotype has just a few counts. The chain employs TRBV5-4 and TRBJ1-6; D not certain. Per germline, CDR1 SGHNT and CDR2 YYREEE (reference sequence). This CDR3 is 15 amino acids long. The V end lost 2 bases, the J end lost 8 bases, and 14 bases lay between the germline ends. The CDR3 coding sequence is TGTGCCAGCAGCTTAACAGAAGGAAGTTATTCACCCCTCCACTTT. This sequence encodes CASSLTEGSYSPLHF.

V and J are TRBV9 and TRBJ2-1; 16 nucleotides match TRBD2. Trimming removed 0 bases from V and 7 bases from J; junction bases left unmatched: 7. Germline CDR1 and CDR2: SGDLS and YYNGEE. The CDR3 covers 18 residues. CDR3: CASSVAEGLAGGLNEQFF. The CDR3 nucleotides read TGTGCCAGCAGCGTAGCCGAGGGACTAGCGGGGGGGCTAAATGAGCAGTTCTTC. The whole variable domain, remainder taken from reference TRBV9 and TRBJ2-1, is DSGVTQTPKHLITATGQRVTLRCSPRSGDLSVYWYQQSLDQGLQFLIQYYNGEERAKGNILERFSAQQFPDLHSELNLSSLELGDSALYFCASSVAEGLAGGLNEQFFGPGTRLTVL.

The rearrangement joins TRBV6-4 to TRBJ2-1, with D unresolved. V was shortened by 3 bases and J by 4 bases, with 10 bases between the two germline ends. Germline lookup yields CDR1 MRHNA and CDR2 SNTAGT. This CDR3 has 14 amino acids. The CDR3 here is CASSETADYNEQFF. The CDR3 DNA reads as TGTGCCAGCAGTGAGACGGCTGATTACAATGAGCAGTTCTTC.

The chain is built from TRBV7-9 and TRBJ2-5, with TRBD2 identical over 12 bases. There are 16 residues in the CDR3. Trimming took 5 bases from V and 5 from J; bases not matched to a gene: 9. CDR1 SEHNR and CDR2 FQNEAQ come from the germline V gene (reference sequence). This CDR3 is CASSILAGGSWETQYF. The CDR3 DNA reads TGTGCCAGCAGCATACTAGCGGGGGGAAGTTGGGAGACCCAGTACTTC. The full variable domain, with the rest looked up from reference TRBV7-9 and TRBJ2-5, is DTGVSQNPRHKITKRGQNVTFRCDPISEHNRLYWYRQTLGQGPEFLTYFQNEAQLEKSRLLSDRFSAERPKGSFSTLEIQRTEQGDSAMYLCASSILAGGSWETQYFGPGTRLLVL.

This clonotype occurred a few times. One junction end does not reproduce the germline sequence, and a read error may be involved. This rearrangement joins TRBV7-9 to TRBJ1-2; 9 nucleotides align to TRBD1. This CDR3 is built from 13 residues. Germline values: CDR1 SEHNR, CDR2 FQNEAQ (reference sequence). The CDR3 spells CASSGDRDYGYTF. In DNA, the CDR3 is TGTGCTAGCAGCGGGGACAGGGACTATGGCTACACCTTC. Combining the CDR3 with reference TRBV7-9 and TRBJ1-2 gives the whole variable domain DTGVSQNPRHKITKRGQNVTFRCDPISEHNRLYWYRQTLGQGPEFLTYFQNEAQLEKSRLLSDRFSAERPKGSFSTLEIQRTEQGDSAMYLCASSGDRDYGYTFGSGTRLTVV.

This clonotype was counted only a few times. The chain couples TRBV6-1 to TRBJ2-7; unclear D gene. From germline, CDR1 is MNHNS and CDR2 SASEGT. CDR3 length: 11 amino acids. V gave up 6 bases and J gave up 6 bases, with 9 bases separating them. This CDR3 is CASSFDPEQYF. CDR3 coding DNA: TGTGCCAGCAGCTTCGACCCCGAGCAGTACTTC.

The gene calls are TRBV12-3 or TRBV12-4 and TRBJ2-5; the match to TRBD2 covers 8 bases. The CDR3 consists of 11 residues. Trimming at V came to 6 bases and at J to 10 bases, leaving 4 bases not matched to a gene. CDR3 protein: CASSPGGDQYF. The DNA of the CDR3 is TGTGCCAGCAGCCCCGGGGGGGACCAGTACTTC.

This clonotype was observed a few times. The J gene is TRBJ2-3, the V gene TRBV6-1; 9 bases are shared with TRBD2. Germline CDR1 is MNHNS and CDR2 is SASEGT. V lost 4 bases to trimming and J lost 0 bases; unmatched junction nucleotides: 8. CDR3 size: 17 residues. Written as DNA, the CDR3 is TGTGCCAGCAGTGCTCTTGCTAGCGGGGATAGCACAGATACGCAGTATTTT. Its translation is CASSALASGDSTDTQYF.

The chain combines TRBV5-4 with TRBJ1-4, with TRBD1 matching over 8 bases. V trimming: 3 bases; J trimming: 2 bases; junction bases outside the gene matches: 3. From germline, CDR1 is SGHNT and CDR2 YYREEE (reference sequence). The CDR3 consists of 15 residues. CDR3 sequence: CASSSWTGTNEKLFF. CDR3 coding DNA: TGTGCCAGCAGCTCGTGGACAGGGACTAATGAAAAACTGTTTTTT.

This clonotype was counted a few times. The genes are TRBV20-1 and TRBJ1-2; 8 nucleotides line up with TRBD1. CDR3 length: 14 residues. CDR1 is DFQATT, CDR2 SNEGSKA, per germline (reference sequence). Losses at the gene ends were 3 bases for V and 4 bases for J; bases not matched to a gene: 7. The CDR3: CSASFQGARYGYTF. CDR3 nucleotides: TGCAGTGCTAGTTTCCAGGGGGCACGCTATGGCTACACCTTC.

On this clonotype itself: Lacking the conserved final phenylalanine or tryptophan, this CDR3 likely reflects a read error. This chain links TRBV11-2 with TRBJ2-5; D might be TRBD1 or TRBD2, each matching 5 bases. CDR1 SGHAT and CDR2 FQNNGV come from the germline V gene. The CDR3 runs to 15 residues. Trimming stripped 0 bases from V and 5 bases from J, with 13 bases between. Here the CDR3 reads CASSLDRTSGETQYS. The CDR3 nucleotides are TGTGCCAGCAGCTTAGATAGGACATCGGGGGAGACCCAGTACTCC.

V usage is TRBV3-1 and J usage is TRBJ2-1; 11 bases are a match to TRBD2. Germline values: CDR1 LGHDT, CDR2 YNNKEL (reference sequence). V lost 0 bases and J lost 8; bases outside the gene matches: 9. This CDR3 contains 17 residues. The CDR3 protein is CASSQDPTSGGGDEQFF. The CDR3 DNA reads TGTGCCAGCAGCCAAGACCCCACTAGCGGGGGCGGGGATGAGCAGTTCTTC.

The rearrangement joins TRBV6-1 to TRBJ2-4; the D gene is possibly TRBD1 (7 bases). Germline CDR1 and CDR2: MNHNS and SASEGT. CDR3 length: 19 amino acids. The germline V and J ends were trimmed by 8 bases and 6 bases, with 32 bases remaining between them. The CDR3 here is CASGGGDSSKVLGRNIQYF. The CDR3 bases are TGTGCCAGCGGTGGAGGGGACAGCTCTAAGGTTCTCGGGAGAAACATTCAGTACTTC.

V and J are TRBV9 and TRBJ1-4; tentative D call: TRBD1 (5 bases). The CDR3 is 13 amino acids. V lost 0 bases, J lost 12 bases, and 12 bases lay in between. CDR1 SGDLS and CDR2 YYNGEE come from the germline V gene. CDR3 sequence: CASSVVEGSELFF. The DNA for the CDR3 is TGTGCCAGCAGCGTAGTTGAGGGGTCGGAACTGTTTTTT.

This chain connects TRBV12-5 to TRBJ2-1; weak D call: TRBD2 (6 bases). Trimming took off 8 bases at V and 0 bases at J, with 11 bases between the two ends. The length of the CDR3 is 14 residues. Germline lookup yields CDR1 LGHNT and CDR2 FRNRAP. The CDR3 sequence: CASLGGSSYNEQFF. The DNA of the CDR3 is TGTGCTAGTCTGGGGGGAAGCTCCTACAATGAGCAGTTCTTC.

This clonotype was counted only a few times. V is TRBV25-1 and J is TRBJ1-2; D is possibly TRBD1 (6 bases). Trimming cost V 7 bases and J 6 bases, with 24 bases left between them. In germline, CDR1 is MGHDK, CDR2 SYGVNS. The length of the CDR3 is 16 residues. The CDR3 coding sequence is TGTGCCAGCATGGGGGGGAACCGCTGGGGGACAAATGGCTACACCTTC. Its translation is CASMGGNRWGTNGYTF.